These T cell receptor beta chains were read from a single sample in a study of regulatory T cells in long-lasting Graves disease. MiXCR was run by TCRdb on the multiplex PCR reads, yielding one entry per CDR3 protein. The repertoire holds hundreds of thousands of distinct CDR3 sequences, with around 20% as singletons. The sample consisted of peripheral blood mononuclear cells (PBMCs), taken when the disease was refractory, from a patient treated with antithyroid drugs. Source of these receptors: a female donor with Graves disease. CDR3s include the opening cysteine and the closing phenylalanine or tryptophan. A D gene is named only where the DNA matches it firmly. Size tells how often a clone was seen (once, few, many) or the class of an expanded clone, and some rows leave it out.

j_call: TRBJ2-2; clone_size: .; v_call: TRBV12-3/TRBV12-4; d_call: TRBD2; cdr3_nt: TGTGCCAGCAGGACACTAGCGGAGAACACCGGGGAGCTGTTTTTT; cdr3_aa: CASRTLAENTGELFF
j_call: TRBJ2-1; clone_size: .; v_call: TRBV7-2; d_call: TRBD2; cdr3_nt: TGTGCCAGCAGCTTCGGGAGGTATAATGAGCAGTTCTTC; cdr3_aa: CASSFGRYNEQFF
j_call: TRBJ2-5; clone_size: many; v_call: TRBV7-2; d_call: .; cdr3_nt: TGTGCCAGCAGCTTAGGCACAGGGACGAACCAAGAGACCCAGTACTTC; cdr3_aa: CASSLGTGTNQETQYF
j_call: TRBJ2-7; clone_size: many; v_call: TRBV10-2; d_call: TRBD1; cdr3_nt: TGCGCCAGCAGCCTTTCGACAGGGTACTCCTACGAGCAGTACTTC; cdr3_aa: CASSLSTGYSYEQYF
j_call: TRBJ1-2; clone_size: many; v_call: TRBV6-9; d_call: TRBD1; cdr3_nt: TGTGCCAGCAGTTACCACGGACAGGGTGGTGGCTACACCTTC; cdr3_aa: CASSYHGQGGGYTF
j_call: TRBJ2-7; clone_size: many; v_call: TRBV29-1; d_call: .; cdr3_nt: TGCAGCGTTAAGGTCGGGGCCTACTACGAGCAGTACTTC; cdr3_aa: CSVKVGAYYEQYF
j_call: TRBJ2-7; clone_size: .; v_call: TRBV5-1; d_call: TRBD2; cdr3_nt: TGCGCCAGCAGCTCGGCTAGCGGGAGGGTCGGCTCCTACGAGCAGTACTTC; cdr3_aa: CASSSASGRVGSYEQYF
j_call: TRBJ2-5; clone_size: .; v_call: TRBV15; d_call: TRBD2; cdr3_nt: TGTGCCACCAGCAGAGAGGGGGAGCGGGGGAGGAAAGAGACCCAGTACTTC; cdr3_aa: CATSREGERGRKETQYF
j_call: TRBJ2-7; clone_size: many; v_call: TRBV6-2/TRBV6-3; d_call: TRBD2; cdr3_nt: TGTGCCAGCAGTTACGTAAGCGGGAGGGCTGGCACCTACGAGCAGTACTTC; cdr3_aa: CASSYVSGRAGTYEQYF
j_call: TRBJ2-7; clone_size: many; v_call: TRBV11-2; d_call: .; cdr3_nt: TGTGCCAGCAGCTCCCTGGGCACCGAGCAGTACTTC; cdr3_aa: CASSSLGTEQYF
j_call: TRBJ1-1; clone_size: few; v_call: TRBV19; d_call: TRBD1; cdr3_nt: TGTGCCAGTACCGGGACAGAAAAGTTGAACACTGAAGCTTTCTTT; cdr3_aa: CASTGTEKLNTEAFF
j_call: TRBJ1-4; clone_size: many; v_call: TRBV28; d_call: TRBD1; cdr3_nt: TGTGCCAGCATTTCCACCCGACAGGGTGAAGAAAAACTGTTTTTT; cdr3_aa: CASISTRQGEEKLFF
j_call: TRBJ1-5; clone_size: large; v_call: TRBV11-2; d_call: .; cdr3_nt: TGTGCCAGCAGTTTATCGCCGGCAGGGCGACGACAGCCCCAGCATTTT; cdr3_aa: CASSLSPAGRRQPQHF
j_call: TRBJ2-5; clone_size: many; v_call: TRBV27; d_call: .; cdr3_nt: TGTGCCAGGCCTCGCAATCCGTACTTC; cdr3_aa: CARPRNPYF
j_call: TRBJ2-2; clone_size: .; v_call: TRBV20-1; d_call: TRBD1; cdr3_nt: TGCAGTGCCCAGGGGGTAGGGACCGGGGAGCTGTTTTTT; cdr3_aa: CSAQGVGTGELFF
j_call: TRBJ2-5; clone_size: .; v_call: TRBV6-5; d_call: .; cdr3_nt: TGTGCCAGCAGTTTTGGGGGGGCCACCGGGGAGCGGACCCAGTACTTC; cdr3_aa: CASSFGGATGERTQYF
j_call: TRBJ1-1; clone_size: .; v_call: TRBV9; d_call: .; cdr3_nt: TGTGCCAGCAGTCGGGACCAGGGATTGAACACTGAAGCTTTCTTT; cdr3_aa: CASSRDQGLNTEAFF
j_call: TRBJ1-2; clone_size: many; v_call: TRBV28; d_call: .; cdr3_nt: TGTGCCAGCAGTTTCGTGGGGGGCGGTGGCTACACCTTC; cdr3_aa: CASSFVGGGGYTF
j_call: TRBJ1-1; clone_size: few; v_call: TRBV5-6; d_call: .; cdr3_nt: TGTGCCAGCAGCTTGAAGTTCCAGGGACTATCTGAAGCTTTCTTT; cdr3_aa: CASSLKFQGLSEAFF
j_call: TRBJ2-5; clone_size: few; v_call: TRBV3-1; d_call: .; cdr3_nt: TGTGCCAGCAGCTCTACCTACCGGGACGGAGTGGGACAAGAGACCCAGTACTTC; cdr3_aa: CASSSTYRDGVGQETQYF
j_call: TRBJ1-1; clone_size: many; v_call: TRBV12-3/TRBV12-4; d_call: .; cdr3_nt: TGTGCCAGCAGTTCCTCAGGCGCCACTGAAGCTTTCTTT; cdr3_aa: CASSSSGATEAFF
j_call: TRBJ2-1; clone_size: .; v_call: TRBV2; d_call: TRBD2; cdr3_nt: TGTGCCAGCAGTGGTGTGCGGGGGACTTACAATGAGCAGTTCTTC; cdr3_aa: CASSGVRGTYNEQFF
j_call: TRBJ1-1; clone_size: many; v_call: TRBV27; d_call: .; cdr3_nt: TGTGCCAGCAGTTTTCTGGGTGGTGAAGCTTTCTTT; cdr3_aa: CASSFLGGEAFF
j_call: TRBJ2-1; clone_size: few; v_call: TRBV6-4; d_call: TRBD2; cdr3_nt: TGTGCCAGCAGTGAAAGGACGGGAGGATTCAATGAGCAGTTCTTC; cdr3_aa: CASSERTGGFNEQFF